The source of this T cell receptor beta chain is a study of cytomegalovirus exposure and HLA in healthy donors. Primers for the PCR totalled 60 Vbeta and 13 Jbeta. The method was immunoSEQ multiplex PCR; TCRdb's version includes in-frame clones alone and lacks a portion of them. The table has roughly 260,000 clones, 80% to 90% seen once. The germline gives CDR1 LNHDA, CDR2 SQIVND (reference sequence). Trimming took 5 bases from V and 1 from J; bases not matched to a gene: 4. The CDR3 runs to 14 residues. The sample taken for sequencing was PBMCs. The V call is TRBV19, the J call TRBJ1-1; the match to TRBD1 covers 7 bases. The clonotype originates from a woman aged 40 to 50 in good health and CMV-seropositive. CDR3 loop: CASSPRTGNTEAFF. The CDR3 nucleotides are TGTGCCAGTAGTCCCCGGACAGGGAACACTGAAGCTTTCTTT.